The clone carrying this T cell receptor (beta chain) was seen only a few times. Germline lookup yields CDR1 LGHNA and CDR2 YSLEER. The CDR3 sequence is 12 residues long. V dropped 1 base and J dropped 5 bases, with 6 bases sitting between them. These data come from a study of blood T cell repertoires in COVID-19. About the study: Whether acute or convalescent, the COVID-19 samples came from the United States, Italy and Spain. PBMCs, B-cell-depleted T cells, or T cells provided the cDNA or gDNA that made up the material.

In the study's own analysis: From reference gene primer amplification, estimates of nucleated cell counts were derived. Profiled with immunoSEQ multiplex PCR; TCRdb holds only in-frame clones, not every one. V, J and clone size derive from that table, while D and trimming were established from the DNA sequence. Among over 150,000 clones listed, more than 60% were seen once. Input material: peripheral blood. The chain links TRBV4-3 to TRBJ2-7, with unresolved D. This clonotype was obtained from a man between 65 and 85 years old with acute or convalescent COVID-19. CDR3 protein: CASSQAPNEQYF. As DNA, the CDR3 is TGCGCCAGCAGCCAAGCGCCTAACGAGCAGTACTTC.